This T cell receptor beta chain derives from a study of shared clonotypes between healthy human individuals (dated by TCRdb to the early 2020s). Looking at the study overall: The cohort included three men and a couple of women between 18 and 49 years of age. For each donor, three plates each were used for CD4 naive and CD4 memory, two plates were used for CD8 naive, and one plate was used for CD8 memory. The study deeply sequenced blood TCR repertoires of five healthy adults to estimate repertoire size and the extent of clonotype sharing between individuals. Different laboratories and diverse techniques were used to prepare libraries and sequence TCR repertoires, to increase sequencing depth and limit assay-specific biases. Leukapheresis yielded between about 0.9 and 8.9 billion PBMCs per donor.

Healthy HIV-negative adults with no recently reported acute infections or vaccinations were included as donors. Every donor was a Caucasian adult living in Nashville, Tennessee, USA. The CD8 memory samples were a combination of magnetically selected CD45RO+ cells and CCR7-negative CD45RA+ effector memory (TemRA) cells. After blood collection by leukapheresis, PBMCs were isolated using Ficoll-Histopaque density gradient centrifugation and then cryopreserved in the vapor phase of liquid nitrogen. Analytical flow cytometry was used to check the purity and quantity of every magnetically sorted T cell population. From each sorted fraction, genomic DNA was isolated and quantified by UV absorbance on a Nanodrop 2000c. Using the deep immunoSEQ assay, TCR CDR3 regions were amplified from genomic DNA by multiplex PCR. For each cell subset, the extracted genomic DNA was distributed evenly across all wells of several immunoSEQ 96-well plates, and each plate served as one replicate. Each replicate PCR for sorted subsets received around 210 ng genomic DNA, equal to about 29,000 T cell genomes. Purified libraries were measured with a Qubit 3.0 fluorometer, size-checked on a Bioanalyzer 2100, and measured again with the KAPA Library Quantification kit. A separate single-read 150-cycle Illumina NextSeq 550 flow cell was used to sequence each immunoSEQ 96-well plate. In the original analysis: The immunoSEQ output contained only junctional sequences without quality scores, so filtering could not match that applied to full-length reads. To assign V/J genes and CDR3, sequences were annotated against IMGT germline references using PyIR, a Python wrapper for IgBLAST v1.9. Reads were removed for weak V/J assignments (E-value above 1e-6), missing CDR3, stop codons, out-of-frame junctions, or ambiguous translated residues. V3J clonotypes were defined by identical inferred V gene, J gene, and CDR3 amino acid sequence. The percentage overlap between two repertoires was calculated by dividing the number of shared unique clonotypes by the size of the smaller repertoire. Repertoire richness was assessed with RTK rarefaction, the Chao1 estimator, and Recon v2.1 estimates of unobserved clonotypes. OLGA was used to compute generation probabilities for all TCRbeta clonotypes that the gDNA method yielded from a handful of donors. Drawn from immuneACCESS, this table holds only the in-frame rearrangements with V and J called that TCRdb kept. Clones are partly lost; checked studies trace under half to an unresolved V gene and leave the rest unexplained. V and J calls plus clone size are reproduced from that table; the DNA served to infer D and trimming. For this sample the table gives roughly 380,000 clones, of which around 96% were detected only once. Together, the top ten hold about 0.32% of the sample.

A remark on this clone: What this receptor recognizes is not known. Per-base qualities were not stored, and no clone one base away is much larger.

The CDR3 spans 17 residues, from the cysteine through the phenylalanine. Only the CDR3 DNA stays, 51 bases, in frame from base 1. CDR1 and CDR2, per the germline V gene (reference sequence), are SEHNR and FQNEAQ. Here V drops 7 bases and J drops 1 base, and the junction holds 10 bases not matched to any gene. The full study reports these points: Incomplete sequencing was indicated by rarefaction of sorted-subset datasets, despite the large sequencing depth. Because the study included a small number of donors, the genetic and exposure-history diversity represented was limited. Sampling was restricted to blood, and TCR repertoires in tissues likely differ from the TCR repertoires found in blood. Higher generation probabilities were observed for clonotypes shared by all four sorted-subset donors than for non-shared clonotypes. Naive subsets generally had larger estimated clonotype richness than memory subsets did. Pairwise subsampling led to the expectation that sequencing depth would affect the degree of clonotype sharing among donors. Sharing across a handful of donors was observed for 5% to 6.5% of naive CD4, under 4% of naive CD8, over 2% of memory CD4, and around 0.4% of memory CD8 clonotypes.

The receptor was isolated from a man aged 25-45 years in good health. The specimen sequenced was memory CD8+ T cells sorted from blood. The cell subset or site label of this sample denotes: CD45RO+ cells pooled with CCR7-negative TemRA cells. Recombination linked TRBV7-9 to TRBJ2-6, with 7 junctional bases fitting TRBD1. The nucleotide sequence reads TGTGCCAGCACCCCTCCGACAGGGCAGTCTGGGGCCAACGTCCTGACTTTC. The encoded protein is CASTPPTGQSGANVLTF.